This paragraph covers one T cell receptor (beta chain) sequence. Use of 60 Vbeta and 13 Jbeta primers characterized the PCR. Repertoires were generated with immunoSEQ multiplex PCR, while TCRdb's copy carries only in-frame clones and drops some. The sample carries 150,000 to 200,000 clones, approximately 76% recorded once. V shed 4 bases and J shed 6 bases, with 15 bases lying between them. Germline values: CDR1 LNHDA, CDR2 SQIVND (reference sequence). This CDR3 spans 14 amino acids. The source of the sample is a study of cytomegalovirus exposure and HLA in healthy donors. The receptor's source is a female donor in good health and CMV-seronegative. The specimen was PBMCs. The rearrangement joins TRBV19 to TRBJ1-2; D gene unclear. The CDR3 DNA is TGTGCCAGTAGTAGGACGGGAAGAAGCGATGGCTACACCTTC. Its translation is CASSRTGRSDGYTF.